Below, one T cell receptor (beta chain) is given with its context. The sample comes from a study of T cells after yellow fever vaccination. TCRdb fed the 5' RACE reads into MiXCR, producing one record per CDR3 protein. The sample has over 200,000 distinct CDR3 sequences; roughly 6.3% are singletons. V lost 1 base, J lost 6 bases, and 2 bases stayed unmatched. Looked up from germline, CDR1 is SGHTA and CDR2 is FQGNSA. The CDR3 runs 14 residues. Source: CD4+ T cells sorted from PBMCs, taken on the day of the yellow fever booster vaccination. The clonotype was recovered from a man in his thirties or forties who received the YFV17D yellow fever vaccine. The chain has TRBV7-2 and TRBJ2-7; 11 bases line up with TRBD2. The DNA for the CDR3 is TGTGCCAGCAGCTTAGTAGGGACTAGCGGCGAGCAGTACTTC. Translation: CASSLVGTSGEQYF.